The sequence of this T cell receptor beta chain was determined in a study of control samples from healthy donors and cancer patients. Assay: immunoSEQ multiplex PCR; the TCRdb copy retains only in-frame clones and omits some. The sample has about 130,000 clones; about 93% are singletons. Germline V CDR1 and CDR2: LGHDT, YNNKEL (reference sequence). With 0 bases removed from V and 0 bases from J, the gap between germline ends came to 9 bases. CDR3 length: 16 residues. This chain connects TRBV3-1 (or the pseudogene TRBV3-2) to TRBJ1-5; D unclear. Sequenced material: blood. The clonotype comes from a man aged 18 to 29 in good health. The CDR3 DNA reads as TGTGCCAGCAGCCAAGATTCGCTTTATAGCAATCAGCCCCAGCATTTT. It translates to CASSQDSLYSNQPQHF.